This T cell receptor beta chain was sequenced for a study of blood T cell repertoires in COVID-19. About the research overall: Both acute and convalescent COVID-19 samples were obtained from the United States, Italy and Spain. In each case, the material was cDNA or gDNA derived from T cells, B-cell-depleted T cells, or PBMCs.

Trimming left V 6 bases short and J 0 bases short, with 18 bases between. The CDR3 covers 18 residues. Looked up from germline, CDR1 is MNHEY and CDR2 is SVGEGT. Authors' processing steps: Amplification of reference gene primers was used by the study to estimate nucleated cell counts. This table comes from immunoSEQ multiplex PCR, and its TCRdb copy is limited to in-frame clones, with some not included. V and J calls and clone size are copied from that table; D and trimming were computed from the DNA. The sample carries a few hundred thousand clones, about nine tenths recorded once. Sequenced: peripheral blood. The chain employs TRBV6-2 or TRBV6-3 and TRBJ1-6; D uncertain. The receptor was isolated from a person aged 18 to 30 with COVID-19, enrolled during active disease. The CDR3 is CASSKSRHLLSYNSPLHF. The CDR3 DNA is TGTGCCAGCAGCAAGTCGCGGCATCTCCTCTCCTATAATTCACCCCTCCACTTT.